This entry is about one T cell receptor beta chain. Its cognate antigen is unknown. It was 8.5 to 10 ml of fresh peripheral blood that supplied the PBMCs. From RNA transcripts, TCR beta CDR3 regions were amplified. The HTBI primer set served for first-round RT-PCR of the TCR CDR3. One entry per CDR3 protein results from TCRdb running MiXCR on the multiplex PCR reads. The sample contains hundreds of thousands of distinct CDR3 sequences, approximately 14% of which appear only once. This specimen belongs to a study of T cells in Graves' hyperthyroidism and ophthalmopathy. Germline-derived CDR1 and CDR2 are SNHLY and FYNNEI. The CDR3 is made up of 12 amino acids. Trimming cost V 7 bases and J 2 bases, with 9 bases left between them. Broader study findings: A model of 13 V-J pairs discriminated ophthalmopathy from stable hyperthyroidism. Ophthalmopathy, which appeared later, was predicted by the model a median around 6.9 months before onset. Most clonotypes that expanded in the thyroid above 0.001 also showed up in blood.

The rearrangement joins TRBV2 to TRBJ2-7; tentatively, D is TRBD2 (5 bases). Input material: blood. The sequence was collected from a woman younger than 35 with Graves' hyperthyroidism. CDR3 amino acids: CASKEGPYEQYF. CDR3 bases: TGTGCCAGCAAAGAGGGCCCCTACGAGCAGTACTTC. The whole variable domain, remainder taken from reference TRBV2 and TRBJ2-7, is EPEVTQTPSHQVTQMGQEVILRCVPISNHLYFYWYRQILGQKVEFLVSFYNNEISEKSEIFDDQFSVERPDGSNFTLKIRSTKLEDSAMYFCASKEGPYEQYFGPGTRLTVT.